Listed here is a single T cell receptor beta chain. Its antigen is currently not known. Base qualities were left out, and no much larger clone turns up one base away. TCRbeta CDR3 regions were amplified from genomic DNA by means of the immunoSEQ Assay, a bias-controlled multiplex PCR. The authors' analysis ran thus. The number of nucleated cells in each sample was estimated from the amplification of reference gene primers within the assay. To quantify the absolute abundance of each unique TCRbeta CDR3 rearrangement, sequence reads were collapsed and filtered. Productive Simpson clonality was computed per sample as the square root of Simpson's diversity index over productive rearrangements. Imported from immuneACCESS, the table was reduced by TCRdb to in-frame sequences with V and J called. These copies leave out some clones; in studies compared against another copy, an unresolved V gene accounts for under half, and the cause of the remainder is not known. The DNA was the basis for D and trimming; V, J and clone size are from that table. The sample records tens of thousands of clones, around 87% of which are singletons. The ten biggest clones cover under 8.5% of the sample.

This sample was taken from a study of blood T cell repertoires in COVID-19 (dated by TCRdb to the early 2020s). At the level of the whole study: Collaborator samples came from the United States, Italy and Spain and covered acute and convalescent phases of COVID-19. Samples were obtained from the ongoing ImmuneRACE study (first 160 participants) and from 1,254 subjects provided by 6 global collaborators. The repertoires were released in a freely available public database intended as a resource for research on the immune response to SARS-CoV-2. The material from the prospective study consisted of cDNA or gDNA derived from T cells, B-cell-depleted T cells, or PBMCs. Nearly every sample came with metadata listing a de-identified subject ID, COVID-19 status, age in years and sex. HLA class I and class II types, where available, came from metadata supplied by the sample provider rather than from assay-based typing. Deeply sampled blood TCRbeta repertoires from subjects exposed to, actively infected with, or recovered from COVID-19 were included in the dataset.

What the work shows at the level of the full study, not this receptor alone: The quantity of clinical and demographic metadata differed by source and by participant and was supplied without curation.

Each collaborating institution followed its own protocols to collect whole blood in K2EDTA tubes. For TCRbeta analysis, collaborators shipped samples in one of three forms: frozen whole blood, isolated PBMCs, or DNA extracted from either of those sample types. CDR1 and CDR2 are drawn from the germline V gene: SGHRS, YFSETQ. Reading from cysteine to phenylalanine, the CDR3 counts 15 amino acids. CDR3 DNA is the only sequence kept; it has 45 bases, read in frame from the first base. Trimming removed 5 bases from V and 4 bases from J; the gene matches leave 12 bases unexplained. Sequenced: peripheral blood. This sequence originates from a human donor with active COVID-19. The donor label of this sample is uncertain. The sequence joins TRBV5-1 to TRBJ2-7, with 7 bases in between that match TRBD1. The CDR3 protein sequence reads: CASRQTTGQIYEQYF. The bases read TGCGCCAGCAGACAGACGACGGGACAGATATACGAGCAGTACTTC.